The 5 T cell receptor beta chains below come from one sample, sequenced in a study of T cell repertoires in cytomegalovirus infection. TCRdb analysed the reads with MiXCR anew, one entry per CDR3 protein. Altogether around 550,000 distinct CDR3 sequences are present, about 26% being singletons, with the ten largest covering about 13%. Sequenced material: PBMCs. Receptors were obtained from a human donor in good health (CMV status not recorded). Some clones in this sample may be carry-over from other donors' samples.

The sample holds a few counts of this clonotype. This rearrangement joins TRBV6-2 or TRBV6-3 to TRBJ2-5; D gene unclear. The CDR3 sequence is 11 residues long. The V and J ends lost 0 bases and 7 bases respectively, with 3 bases between them. Per the germline V gene, CDR1 is MNHEY and CDR2 is SVGEGT. CDR3 coding DNA: TGTGCCAGCAGTTACTCGGGGACCCAGTACTTC. Protein product: CASSYSGTQYF.

The chain has TRBV11-3 and TRBJ2-2, with 9 bases identical to TRBD2. J lost 1 base, V lost 4 bases, and 22 bases had no gene match. The CDR3 length is 22 residues. The V gene's germline CDR1 is SGHNT and CDR2 YENEEA. CDR3 sequence (DNA): TGTGCCAGCAGCTATAGCTTACGCATCTACGGGACTAGCATGGGGAACACCGGGGAGCTGTTTTTT. Translating it yields CASSYSLRIYGTSMGNTGELFF.

This rearrangement joins TRBV3-1 to TRBJ1-1; D perhaps matches TRBD1 (5 bases). This CDR3 has 15 amino acids. The ends were cut back, 1 base at V and 2 bases at J, with 11 bases in the middle. Germline CDR1 and CDR2: LGHDT and YNNKEL (reference sequence). CDR3 bases: TGTGCCAGCAGCCAAGGGGGACTGACAAACACTGAAGCTTTCTTT. Protein: CASSQGGLTNTEAFF.

This clonotype was counted between two and nine times. The CDR3: CASSLWTGDGYTF. DNA of the CDR3: TGTGCCAGCAGTTTATGGACAGGGGACGGCTACACCTTC. The chain couples TRBV12-3 or TRBV12-4 to TRBJ1-2; 9 positions agree with TRBD1. The CDR3 extends over 13 amino acids. The trim removed 2 bases at V and 8 bases at J, leaving 3 bases unmatched.

On this clonotype: A single base separates this from a much larger clone, so it may be a read error. This chain joins TRBV11-2 and TRBJ2-7; TRBD2 aligns across 11 bases. The V segment lost 0 bases and the J segment 6 bases; nucleotides outside the gene matches: 1. CDR1 and CDR2 from the germline V gene are SGHAT and FQNNGV. The CDR3 has 14 residues. The CDR3 DNA is TGTGCCAGCAGCTTAGAACTAGCGGGAGTCGAGCAGTACTTC. Translation gives CASSLELAGVEQYF.